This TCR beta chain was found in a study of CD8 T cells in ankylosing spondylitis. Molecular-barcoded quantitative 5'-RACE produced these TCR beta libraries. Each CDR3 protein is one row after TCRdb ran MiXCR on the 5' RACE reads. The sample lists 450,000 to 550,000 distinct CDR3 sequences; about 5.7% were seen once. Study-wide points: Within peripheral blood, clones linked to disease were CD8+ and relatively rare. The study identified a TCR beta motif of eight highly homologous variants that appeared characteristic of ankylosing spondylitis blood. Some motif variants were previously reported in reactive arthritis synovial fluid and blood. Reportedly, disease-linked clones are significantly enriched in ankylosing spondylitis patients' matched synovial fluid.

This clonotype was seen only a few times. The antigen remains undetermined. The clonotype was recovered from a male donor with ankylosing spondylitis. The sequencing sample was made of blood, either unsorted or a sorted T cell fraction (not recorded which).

The CDR3 spells CASSNPGAISYNEQFF. As DNA, the CDR3 is TGTGCCAGCAGTAATCCAGGGGCCATATCCTACAATGAGCAGTTCTTC. The V and J genes are TRBV28 and TRBJ2-1; tentatively, D is TRBD1 (6 bases). V was clipped by 5 bases and J by 1 base, with 15 bases between them. The CDR3 has 16 residues. Germline-derived CDR1 and CDR2 are MDHEN and SYDVKM.